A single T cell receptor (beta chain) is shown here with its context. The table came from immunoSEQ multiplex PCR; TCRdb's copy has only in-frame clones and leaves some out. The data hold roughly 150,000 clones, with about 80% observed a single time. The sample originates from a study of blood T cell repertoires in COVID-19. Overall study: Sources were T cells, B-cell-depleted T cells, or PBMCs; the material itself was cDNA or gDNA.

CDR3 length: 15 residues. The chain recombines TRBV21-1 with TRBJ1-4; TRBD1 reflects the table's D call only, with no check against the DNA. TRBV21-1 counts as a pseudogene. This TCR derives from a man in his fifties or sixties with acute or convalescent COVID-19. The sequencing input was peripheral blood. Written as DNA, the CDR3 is TGTGCCAGCAGACGCTTTAGACAGGGCTTAGAAAAACTGTTTTTT. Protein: CASRRFRQGLEKLFF.